This TCR beta chain was profiled in a study of cytomegalovirus exposure and HLA in healthy donors. Across the whole study: T cells numbering some 170 million yielded some 100 million unique TCR beta sequences in an earlier analysis. Study results and caveats: Earlier results showed most TCR beta V segments being productive about 87% or about 30% of the time. Altogether, 164 TCR beta chains were recorded as cytomegalovirus-associated.

Regarding donors, all were healthy bone marrow donors. Trimming stripped 1 base from V and 6 bases from J, with 6 bases between. Germline V gene data show CDR1 as SGDLS and CDR2 as YYNGEE. The CDR3 consists of 12 residues. A multiplex PCR was run with 60 Vbeta primers and 13 Jbeta primers. TCRdb keeps only in-frame clones here, not all; method: immunoSEQ multiplex PCR. The sample has 100,000 to 150,000 clones, more than 65% seen once. Concerning this clone itself: Its specificity is not known.

The source is a man aged 18 to 30 in good health and CMV-seropositive. The specimen was PBMCs. The J gene is TRBJ2-3, the V gene TRBV9; D is possibly TRBD2 (5 bases). CDR3 nucleotide sequence: TGTGCCAGCAGCGTAACGGGGGATACGCAGTATTTT. It is translated as CASSVTGDTQYF.